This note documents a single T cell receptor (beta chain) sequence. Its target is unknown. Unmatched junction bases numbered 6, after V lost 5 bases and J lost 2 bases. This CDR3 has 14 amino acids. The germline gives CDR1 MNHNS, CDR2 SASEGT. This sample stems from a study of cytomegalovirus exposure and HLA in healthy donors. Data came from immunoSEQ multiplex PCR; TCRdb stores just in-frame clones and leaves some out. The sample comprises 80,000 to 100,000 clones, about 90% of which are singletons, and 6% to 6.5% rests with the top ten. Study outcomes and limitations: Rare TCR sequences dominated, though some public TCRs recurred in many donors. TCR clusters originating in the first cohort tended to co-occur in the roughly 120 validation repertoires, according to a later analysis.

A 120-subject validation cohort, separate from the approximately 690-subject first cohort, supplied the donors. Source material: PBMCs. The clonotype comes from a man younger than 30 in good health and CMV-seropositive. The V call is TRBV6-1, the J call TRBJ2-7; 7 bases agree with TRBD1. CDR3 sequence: CASSQMGTAYEQYF. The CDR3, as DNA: TGTGCCAGCAGTCAGATGGGGACAGCCTACGAGCAGTACTTC.